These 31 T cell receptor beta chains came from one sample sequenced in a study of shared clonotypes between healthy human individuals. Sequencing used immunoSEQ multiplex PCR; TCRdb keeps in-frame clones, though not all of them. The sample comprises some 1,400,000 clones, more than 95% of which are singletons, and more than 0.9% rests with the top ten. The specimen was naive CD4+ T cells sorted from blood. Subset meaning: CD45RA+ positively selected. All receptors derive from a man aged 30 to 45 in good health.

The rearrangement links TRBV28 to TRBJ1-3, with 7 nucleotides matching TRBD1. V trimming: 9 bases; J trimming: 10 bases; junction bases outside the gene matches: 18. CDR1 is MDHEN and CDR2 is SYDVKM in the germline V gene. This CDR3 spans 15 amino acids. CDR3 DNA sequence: TGTGCCAGTCAACCGGGACAGACGTCCCTGAGTACCATATATTTT. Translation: CASQPGQTSLSTIYF. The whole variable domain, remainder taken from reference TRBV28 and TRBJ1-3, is DVKVTQSSRYLVKRTGEKVFLECVQDMDHENMFWYRQDPGLGLRLIYFSYDVKMKEKGDIPEGYSVSREKKERFSLILESASTNQTSMYLCASQPGQTSLSTIYFGEGSWLTVV.

CDR3 DNA sequence: TGTGCCAGCAGCTTATCGGGCTACAATGAGCAGTTCTTC. Its translation is CASSLSGYNEQFF. The chain has TRBV7-9 and TRBJ2-1, with D unresolved. The CDR3 runs to 13 residues. Trimming shortened V by 2 bases and J by 3 bases, and 5 bases separated the two germline ends. Germline assignment: CDR1 SEHNR and CDR2 FQNEAQ (reference sequence).

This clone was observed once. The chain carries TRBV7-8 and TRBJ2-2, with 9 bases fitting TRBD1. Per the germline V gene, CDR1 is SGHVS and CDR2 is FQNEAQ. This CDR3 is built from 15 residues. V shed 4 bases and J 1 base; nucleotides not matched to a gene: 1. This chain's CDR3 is CASSSGQGNTGELFF. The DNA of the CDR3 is TGTGCCAGCAGCTCGGGACAGGGGAACACCGGGGAGCTGTTTTTT.

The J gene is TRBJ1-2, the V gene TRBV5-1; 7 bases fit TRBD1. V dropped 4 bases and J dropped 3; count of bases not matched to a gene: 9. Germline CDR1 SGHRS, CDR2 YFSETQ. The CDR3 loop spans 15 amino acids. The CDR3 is CASSANRGEDYGYTF. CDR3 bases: TGCGCCAGCAGCGCAAACAGGGGAGAGGACTATGGCTACACCTTC.

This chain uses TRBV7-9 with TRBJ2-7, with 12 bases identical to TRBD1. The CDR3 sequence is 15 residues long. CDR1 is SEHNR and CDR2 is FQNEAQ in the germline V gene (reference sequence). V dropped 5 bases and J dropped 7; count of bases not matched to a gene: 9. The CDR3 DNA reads TGTGCCAGCAGCCCCAGCCGGGACAGGGGGCTTGAGCAGTACTTC. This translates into CASSPSRDRGLEQYF.

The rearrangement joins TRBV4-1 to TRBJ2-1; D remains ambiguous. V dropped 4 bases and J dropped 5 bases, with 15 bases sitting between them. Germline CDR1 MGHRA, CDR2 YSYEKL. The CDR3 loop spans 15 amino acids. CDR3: CASSPSVGSDNEQFF. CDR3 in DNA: TGCGCCAGCAGCCCCTCGGTCGGATCCGACAATGAGCAGTTCTTC.

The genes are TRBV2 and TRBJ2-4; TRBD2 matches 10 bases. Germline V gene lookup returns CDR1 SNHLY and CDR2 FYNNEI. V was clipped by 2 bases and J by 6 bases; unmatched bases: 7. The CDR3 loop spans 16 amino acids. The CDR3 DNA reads TGTGCCAGCAGTGAATTGCTAGCGGGAGACCGAAACATTCAGTACTTC. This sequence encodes CASSELLAGDRNIQYF.

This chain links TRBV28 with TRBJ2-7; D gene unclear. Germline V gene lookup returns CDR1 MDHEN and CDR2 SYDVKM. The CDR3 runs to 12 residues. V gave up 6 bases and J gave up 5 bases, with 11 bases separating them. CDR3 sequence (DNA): TGTGCCAGCAGCCCTTTTTCGCACGAGCAGTACTTC. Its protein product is CASSPFSHEQYF.

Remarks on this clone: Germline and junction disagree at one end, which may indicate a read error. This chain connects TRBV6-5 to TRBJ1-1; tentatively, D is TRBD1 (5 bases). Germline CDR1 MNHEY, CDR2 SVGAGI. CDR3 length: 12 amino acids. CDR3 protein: CKTARGYTEAFF. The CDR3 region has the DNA TGCAAGACAGCCCGAGGATACACTGAAGCTTTCTTT.

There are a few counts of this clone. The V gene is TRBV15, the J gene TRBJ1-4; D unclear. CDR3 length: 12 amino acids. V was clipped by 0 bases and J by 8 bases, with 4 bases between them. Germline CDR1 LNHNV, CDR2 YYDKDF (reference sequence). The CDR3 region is CATSRDREKLFF. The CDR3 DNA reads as TGTGCCACCAGCAGAGATAGGGAAAAACTGTTTTTT.

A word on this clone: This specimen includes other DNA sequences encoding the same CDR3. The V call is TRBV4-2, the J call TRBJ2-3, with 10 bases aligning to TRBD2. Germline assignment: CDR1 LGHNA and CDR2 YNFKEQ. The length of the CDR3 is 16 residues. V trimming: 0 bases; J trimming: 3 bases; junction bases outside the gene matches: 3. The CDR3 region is CASSQEPSGRTDTQYF. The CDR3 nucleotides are TGTGCCAGCAGCCAAGAACCTAGCGGGAGAACAGATACGCAGTATTTT.

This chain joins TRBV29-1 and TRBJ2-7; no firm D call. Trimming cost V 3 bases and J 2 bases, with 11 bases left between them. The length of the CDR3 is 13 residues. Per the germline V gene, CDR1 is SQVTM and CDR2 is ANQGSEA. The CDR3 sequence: CSVDVGSAYEQYF. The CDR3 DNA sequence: TGCAGCGTTGATGTCGGGTCGGCCTACGAGCAGTACTTC.

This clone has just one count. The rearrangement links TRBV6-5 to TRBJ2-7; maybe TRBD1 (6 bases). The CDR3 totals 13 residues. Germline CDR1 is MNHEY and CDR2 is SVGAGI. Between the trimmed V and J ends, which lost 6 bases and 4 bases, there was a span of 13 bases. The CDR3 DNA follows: TGTGCCAGCAGCCGACAGGACGTTTACGAGCAGTACTTC. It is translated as CASSRQDVYEQYF.

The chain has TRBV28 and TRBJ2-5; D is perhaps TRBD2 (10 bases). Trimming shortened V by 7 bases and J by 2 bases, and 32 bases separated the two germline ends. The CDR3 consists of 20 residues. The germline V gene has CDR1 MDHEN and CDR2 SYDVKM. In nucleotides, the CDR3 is TGTGCCAGCACCGAGACAGGGGGACTAGCGATAGTGGGGGATCAAGAGACCCAGTACTTC. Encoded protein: CASTETGGLAIVGDQETQYF.

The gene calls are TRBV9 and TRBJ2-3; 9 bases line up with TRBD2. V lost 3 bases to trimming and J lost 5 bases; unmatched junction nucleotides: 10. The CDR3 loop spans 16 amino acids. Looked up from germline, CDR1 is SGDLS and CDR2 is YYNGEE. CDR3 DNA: TGTGCCAGCAGCGCGAGGGGCGGGAGGGTTGGAGATACGCAGTATTTT. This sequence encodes CASSARGGRVGDTQYF.

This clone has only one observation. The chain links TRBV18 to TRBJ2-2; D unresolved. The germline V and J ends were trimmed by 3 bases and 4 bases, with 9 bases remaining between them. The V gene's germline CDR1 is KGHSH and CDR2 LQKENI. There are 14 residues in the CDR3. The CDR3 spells CASSPRTGTGELFF. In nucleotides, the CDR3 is TGTGCCAGCTCACCCCGGACGGGCACCGGGGAGCTGTTTTTT.

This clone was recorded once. CDR3: CSARTGGARYF. CDR3 bases: TGCAGTGCAAGGACAGGGGGCGCTAGGTACTTC. The J gene is TRBJ2-7, the V gene TRBV20-1, with 11 nucleotides matching TRBD1. Per the germline V gene, CDR1 is DFQATT and CDR2 is SNEGSKA (reference sequence). This CDR3 is built from 11 residues. With 6 bases clipped from V and 12 bases from J, the junction kept 7 bases outside the gene matches.

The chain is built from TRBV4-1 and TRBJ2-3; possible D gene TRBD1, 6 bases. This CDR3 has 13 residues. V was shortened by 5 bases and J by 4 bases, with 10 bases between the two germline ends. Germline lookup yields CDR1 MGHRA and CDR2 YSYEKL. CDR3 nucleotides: TGCGCCAGCAGCAACAGGGTTGCAGATACGCAGTATTTT. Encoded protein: CASSNRVADTQYF.

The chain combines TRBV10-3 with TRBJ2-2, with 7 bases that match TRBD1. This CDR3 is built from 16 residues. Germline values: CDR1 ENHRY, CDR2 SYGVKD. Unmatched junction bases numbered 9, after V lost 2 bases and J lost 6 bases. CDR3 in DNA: TGTGCCATCAGTGAGACAGGGGATCAATTGGCCGGGGAGCTGTTTTTT. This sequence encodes CAISETGDQLAGELFF.

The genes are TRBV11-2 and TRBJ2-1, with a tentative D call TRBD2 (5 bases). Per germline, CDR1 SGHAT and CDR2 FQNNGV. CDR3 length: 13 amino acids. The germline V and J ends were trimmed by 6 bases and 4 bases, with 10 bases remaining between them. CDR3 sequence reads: CASRLDSYNEQFF. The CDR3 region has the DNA TGTGCCAGCAGATTGGACTCTTACAATGAGCAGTTCTTC.

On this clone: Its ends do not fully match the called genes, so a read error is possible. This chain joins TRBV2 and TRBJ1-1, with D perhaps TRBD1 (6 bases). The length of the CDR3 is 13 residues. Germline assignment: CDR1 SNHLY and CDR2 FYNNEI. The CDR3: CASRLTGNAEAFF. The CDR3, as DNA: TGTGCCAGCAGACTCACAGGGAACGCTGAAGCTTTCTTT.

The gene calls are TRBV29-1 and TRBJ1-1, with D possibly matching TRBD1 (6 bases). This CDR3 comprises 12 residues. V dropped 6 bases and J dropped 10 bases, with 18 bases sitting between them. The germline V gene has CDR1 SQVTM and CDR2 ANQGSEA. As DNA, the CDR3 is TGCAGCGTCAGGGGACCCGACGGAAGAGCTTTCTTT. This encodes CSVRGPDGRAFF.

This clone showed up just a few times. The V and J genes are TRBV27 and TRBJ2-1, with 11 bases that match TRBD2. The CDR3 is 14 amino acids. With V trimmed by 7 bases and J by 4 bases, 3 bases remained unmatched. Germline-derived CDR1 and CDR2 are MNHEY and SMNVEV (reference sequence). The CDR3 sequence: CASKLAGAYNEQFF. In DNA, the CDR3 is TGTGCCAGCAAACTAGCGGGAGCTTACAATGAGCAGTTCTTC.

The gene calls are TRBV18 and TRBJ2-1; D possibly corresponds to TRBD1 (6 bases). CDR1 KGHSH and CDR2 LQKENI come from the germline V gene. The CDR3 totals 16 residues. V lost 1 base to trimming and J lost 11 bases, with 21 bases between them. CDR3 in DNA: TGTGCCAGCTCACCACTAGGGGGTGGGGGATACGGCCAGCAGTTCTTC. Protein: CASSPLGGGGYGQQFF.

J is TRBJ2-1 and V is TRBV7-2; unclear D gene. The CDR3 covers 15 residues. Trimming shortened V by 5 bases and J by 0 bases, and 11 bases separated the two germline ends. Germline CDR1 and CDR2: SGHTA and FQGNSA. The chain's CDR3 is CASSAEWSSYNEQFF. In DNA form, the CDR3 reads TGTGCCAGCAGCGCGGAATGGAGCTCCTACAATGAGCAGTTCTTC.

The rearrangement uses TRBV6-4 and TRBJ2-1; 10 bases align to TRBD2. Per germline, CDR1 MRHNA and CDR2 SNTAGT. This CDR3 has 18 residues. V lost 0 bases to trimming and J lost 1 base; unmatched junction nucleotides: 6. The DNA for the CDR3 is TGTGCCAGCAGTGACTCGACAAGACTAGCGGGTTCCTACAATGAGCAGTTCTTC. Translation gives CASSDSTRLAGSYNEQFF.

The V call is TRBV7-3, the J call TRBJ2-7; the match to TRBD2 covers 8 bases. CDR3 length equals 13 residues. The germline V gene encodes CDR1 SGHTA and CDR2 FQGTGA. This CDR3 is CASSTGGIGEQYF. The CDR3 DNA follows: TGTGCAAGTAGCACGGGGGGGATCGGCGAGCAGTACTTC.

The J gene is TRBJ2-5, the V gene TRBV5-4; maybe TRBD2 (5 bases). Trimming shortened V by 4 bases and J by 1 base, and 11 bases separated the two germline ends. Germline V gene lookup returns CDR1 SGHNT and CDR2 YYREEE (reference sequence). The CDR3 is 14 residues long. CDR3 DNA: TGTGCCAGCAGCACCACTAGGACCCAAGAGACCCAGTACTTC. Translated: CASSTTRTQETQYF.

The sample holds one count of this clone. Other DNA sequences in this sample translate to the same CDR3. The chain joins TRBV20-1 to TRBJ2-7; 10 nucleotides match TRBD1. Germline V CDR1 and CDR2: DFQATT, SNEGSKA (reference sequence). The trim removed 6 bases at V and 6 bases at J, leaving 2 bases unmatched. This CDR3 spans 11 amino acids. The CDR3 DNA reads TGCAGTGCAAGGGACAGGGGCGAGCAGTACTTC. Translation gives CSARDRGEQYF.

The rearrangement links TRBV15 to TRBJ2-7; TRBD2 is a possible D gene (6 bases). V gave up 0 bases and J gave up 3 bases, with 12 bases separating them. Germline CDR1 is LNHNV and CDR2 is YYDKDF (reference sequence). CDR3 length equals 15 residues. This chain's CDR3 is CATSREASELYEQYF. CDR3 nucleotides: TGTGCCACCAGCAGAGAGGCTAGCGAGCTCTACGAGCAGTACTTC.

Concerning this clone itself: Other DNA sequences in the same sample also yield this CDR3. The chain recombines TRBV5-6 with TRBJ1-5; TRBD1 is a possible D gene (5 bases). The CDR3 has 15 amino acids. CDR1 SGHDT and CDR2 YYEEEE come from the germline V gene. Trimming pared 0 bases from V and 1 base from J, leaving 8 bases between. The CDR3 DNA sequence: TGTGCCAGCAGCTTGGCCGGGGGGAGCAATCAGCCCCAGCATTTT. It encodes CASSLAGGSNQPQHF.